Given below is one TCR beta chain in context. The data stem from a study of CD8 T cells in Susac syndrome. RNA totalling roughly 0.45 to 1 ug underwent reverse transcription with random hexamers. TCRdb fed the immunoSEQ multiplex PCR reads into MiXCR, producing one record per CDR3 protein. The sample comprises some 180,000 distinct CDR3 sequences, roughly 92% of which are singletons, and 0.095% to 0.12% rests with the top ten. The CDR3 has 19 residues. CDR1 is SGHRS, CDR2 YFSETQ, per germline. Trimming shortened V by 0 bases and J by 0 bases, and 16 bases separated the two germline ends. This sequence was found in a human donor in good health. Material: CD4+ T cells from PBMCs. This chain uses TRBV5-1 with TRBJ2-6; perhaps TRBD1 as D (5 bases). The CDR3 protein is CASSLVRDSRFSGANVLTF. CDR3 DNA: TGCGCCAGCAGCTTGGTGCGTGACAGCCGCTTCTCTGGGGCCAACGTCCTGACTTTC.